These 18 T cell receptor beta chains were all obtained from the same sample, sequenced in a study of blood T cell repertoires in COVID-19. Profiled with immunoSEQ multiplex PCR; TCRdb holds only in-frame clones, not every one. The sample has around 150,000 clones; just over 90% are singletons. The sample taken for sequencing was peripheral blood. The source of these receptors is a woman in her sixties with COVID-19, enrolled during active disease.

The genes are TRBV3-1 (or the pseudogene TRBV3-2) and TRBJ2-2; a possible D gene is TRBD2 (6 bases). Trimming stripped 1 base from V and 8 bases from J, with 14 bases between. Germline V CDR1 and CDR2: LGHDT, YNNKEL (reference sequence). The CDR3 contains 15 residues. The CDR3 sequence is CASSQGSLAAGELFF. For the CDR3, the DNA is TGTGCCAGCAGCCAAGGGTCACTAGCAGCGGGGGAGCTGTTTTTT.

The chain has TRBV5-1 and TRBJ1-4; D gene ambiguous. This CDR3 spans 15 amino acids. Trimming pared 4 bases from V and 2 bases from J, leaving 12 bases between. In germline, CDR1 is SGHRS, CDR2 YFSETQ. The CDR3 protein is CASSHNGVTNEKLFF. For the CDR3, the DNA is TGCGCCAGCAGCCACAACGGGGTCACTAATGAAAAACTGTTTTTT.

The V gene is TRBV5-8, the J gene TRBJ1-5; 7 bases map to TRBD1. The CDR3 is made up of 14 amino acids. V dropped 4 bases and J dropped 4; count of bases not matched to a gene: 5. Germline V CDR1 and CDR2: SGHTS, YDEGEE. The CDR3 DNA is TGTGCCAGCAGCCAAGACAGGGTAAATCAGCCCCAGCATTTT. Its protein is CASSQDRVNQPQHF. The entire variable domain, with the rest obtained from reference TRBV5-8 and TRBJ1-5, is as follows: EAGVTQSPTHLIKTRGQQATLRCSPISGHTSVYWYQQALGLGLQFLLWYDEGEERNRGNFPPRFSGRQFPNYSSELNVNALELEDSALYLCASSQDRVNQPQHFGDGTRLSIL.

The chain joins TRBV2 to TRBJ2-7; 9 bases are a match to TRBD1. The CDR3 consists of 16 residues. V lost 6 bases, J lost 4 bases, and 13 bases stayed unmatched. In germline, CDR1 is SNHLY, CDR2 FYNNEI. The CDR3 DNA is TGTGCCAGCAGCGTACAACCCCCGGGACAGGGTTACGAGCAGTACTTC. Protein product: CASSVQPPGQGYEQYF.

This clone was counted once. This chain joins TRBV6-5 and TRBJ2-2; D unclear. CDR1 and CDR2 from the germline V gene are MNHEY and SVGAGI. Deletions cut 8 bases from V and 6 bases from J, with 7 bases between. The CDR3 length is 11 residues. The CDR3 region is CASHVPGELFF. As DNA, the CDR3 is TGTGCCAGCCATGTCCCCGGGGAGCTGTTTTTT.

CDR3 DNA sequence: TGTGCCAGCGGAACGAGGGCCTATGGCTACACCTTC. It yields the protein CASGTRAYGYTF. The rearrangement joins TRBV9 to TRBJ1-2; D is undetermined. V was cut by 7 bases and J by 4 bases, with 11 bases left in between. This CDR3 comprises 12 residues. The germline V gene has CDR1 SGDLS and CDR2 YYNGEE.

The CDR3 spells CASSQRLGAEAFF. CDR3 sequence (DNA): TGTGCCAGCAGCCAAAGGCTGGGCGCTGAAGCTTTCTTT. The chain carries TRBV3-1 (or the pseudogene TRBV3-2) and TRBJ1-1; D gene uncertain. Trimming took off 2 bases at V and 6 bases at J, with 10 bases between the two ends. The CDR3 spans 13 residues. Germline V gene data show CDR1 as LGHDT and CDR2 as YNNKEL (reference sequence).

The rearrangement uses TRBV10-3 and TRBJ1-1, with TRBD1 as a possible D gene (6 bases). V lost 6 bases and J lost 1, with 9 bases in between. CDR1 is ENHRY, CDR2 SYGVKD, per germline. This CDR3 has 13 amino acids. In DNA, the CDR3 is TGTGCCATCAGCCCACAGGGGAACACTGAAGCTTTCTTT. As protein: CAISPQGNTEAFF.

The V and J genes are TRBV30 and TRBJ1-3; D remains ambiguous. The V gene's germline CDR1 is GTSNPN and CDR2 SVGIG (reference sequence). CDR3 length: 13 residues. Trimming pared 5 bases from V and 0 bases from J, leaving 8 bases between. As DNA, the CDR3 is TGTGCCTGGGCCTTTAACTCTGGAAACACCATATATTTT. It yields the protein CAWAFNSGNTIYF.

A single count supports this clone. The rearrangement links TRBV14 to TRBJ2-3; 11 nucleotides match TRBD2. Germline V gene lookup returns CDR1 SGHDN and CDR2 FVKESK. Germline trimming cut 5 bases from V and 2 bases from J; bases unmatched to any gene: 9. This CDR3 is built from 17 residues. The CDR3 spells CASSSRTSGGLTDTQYF. DNA for the CDR3: TGTGCCAGCAGCTCCCGAACTAGCGGGGGCCTCACAGATACGCAGTATTTT.

The rearrangement joins TRBV15 to TRBJ2-4; 13 bases match TRBD2. The CDR3 length is 15 residues. The germline V gene has CDR1 LNHNV and CDR2 YYDKDF (reference sequence). Trimming took 8 bases from V and 8 from J; bases not matched to a gene: 9. Here the CDR3 reads CATSGTSGDSDIQYF. In DNA form, the CDR3 reads TGTGCCACCTCCGGGACTAGCGGGGACTCGGACATTCAGTACTTC.

The gene calls are TRBV6-5 and TRBJ2-7; TRBD1 is a possible D gene (5 bases). V lost 8 bases to trimming and J lost 1 base, with 18 bases between them. CDR1 and CDR2 (germline): MNHEY, SVGAGI. The CDR3 is 15 residues long. CDR3: CASQGGPTRSYEQYF. In DNA, the CDR3 is TGTGCCAGCCAGGGCGGTCCCACTCGTTCCTACGAGCAGTACTTC.

This clone was observed a single time. The genes are TRBV19 and TRBJ1-1; D might be TRBD1 (5 bases). The CDR3 covers 15 residues. V shed 3 bases and J shed 4 bases, with 15 bases lying between them. Germline V gives CDR1 LNHDA, CDR2 SQIVND (reference sequence). The CDR3 DNA is TGTGCCAGTAGTATTCATACGGGACTCCCCACTGAAGCTTTCTTT. It is translated as CASSIHTGLPTEAFF.

The J gene is TRBJ1-2, the V gene TRBV19; D is unresolved. Deletions cut 3 bases from V and 1 base from J, with 12 bases between. The CDR3 spans 15 residues. The V gene's germline CDR1 is LNHDA and CDR2 SQIVND (reference sequence). The CDR3 loop is CASSITSNFNYGYTF. Written as DNA, the CDR3 is TGTGCCAGTAGTATTACCTCGAACTTTAACTATGGCTACACCTTC.

The rearrangement joins TRBV2 to TRBJ1-6, with TRBD1 matching over 7 bases. Germline assignment: CDR1 SNHLY and CDR2 FYNNEI. The CDR3 runs to 14 residues. Trimming cost V 6 bases and J 7 bases; bases outside gene matches: 6. CDR3 amino acids: CASRPGQQNSPLHF. DNA for the CDR3: TGTGCCAGCAGACCGGGACAGCAAAATTCACCCCTCCACTTT.

The J gene is TRBJ2-7, the V gene TRBV28, with TRBD2 matching over 9 bases. The junction had 18 bases not matched to a gene; V was cut back by 5 bases and J by 1 base. Germline V gene lookup returns CDR1 MDHEN and CDR2 SYDVKM. The CDR3 has 19 amino acids. CDR3 sequence (DNA): TGTGCCAGCAGTCCTAAGGTGGCACTCCTAGCGGGGATATCCTACGAGCAGTACTTC. It specifies CASSPKVALLAGISYEQYF.

The rearrangement joins TRBV6-4 to TRBJ2-5; 7 nucleotides agree with TRBD1. The CDR3 runs to 15 residues. V shed 6 bases and J 4 bases; nucleotides not matched to a gene: 11. The V gene's germline CDR1 is MRHNA and CDR2 SNTAGT. Here the CDR3 DNA reads TGTGCCAGCAGAGAAGAGACAGGGCTATCAGAGACCCAGTACTTC. It yields the protein CASREETGLSETQYF.

The chain employs TRBV3-1 (or the pseudogene TRBV3-2) and TRBJ1-4, with 9 bases that match TRBD1. V shed 3 bases, J shed 5 bases, and the junction held 7 bases outside the gene matches. The CDR3 is 16 amino acids. In germline, CDR1 is LGHDT, CDR2 YNNKEL (reference sequence). The CDR3 reads CASSQEYGTGNEKLFF. CDR3 nucleotides: TGTGCCAGCAGCCAGGAATACGGGACAGGGAATGAAAAACTGTTTTTT.